Detailed here is one T cell receptor (beta chain). This clonotype was detected many times. This receptor's antigen is unknown. No much larger clonotype is one base removed from it; base qualities were not supplied. For sorted-subset TCR libraries, some 1 million sorted CD4+ or CD8+ T cells were used. Peripheral blood underwent Ficoll-Hypaque density gradient centrifugation to isolate PBMCs, which were then cryopreserved in liquid nitrogen. The study also sequenced paired sorted CD4+ and CD8+ subsets from healthy controls, HAM/TSP patients and MS patients. Here V drops 2 bases and J drops 5 bases, and the junction holds 8 bases not matched to any gene. The cysteine opens and the phenylalanine closes a CDR3 of 14 amino acids. CDR3 DNA is the only sequence kept; it has 42 bases, read in frame from the first base. Looking up the germline V gene (reference sequence) yields CDR1 DFQATT and CDR2 SNEGSKA. The data are from a study of neurological immune-mediated disorders (dated by TCRdb to the late 2010s). The study in broad terms: Peripheral blood TCR-beta repertoires from HTLV-I-associated myelopathy (HAM/TSP) patients, multiple sclerosis patients and healthy controls were compared by UMI-based sequencing. Alongside PBMC samples, the set of some 97 TCR-beta libraries contained longitudinal samples, technical triplicates, and paired CD4+ and CD8+ T-cell subsets that had been sorted. The cohort was made up of 60 to 75 subjects, consisting of roughly 14 HAM/TSP patients, 35 or so multiple sclerosis patients and around 20 healthy controls.

Broad study findings and their caveats: Across subjects, expanded clones never shared an identical CDR3 amino acid sequence, which suggests that the TCR-beta repertoires in every group were private. TCR clonal expansion was highest in HAM/TSP patients and lowest in MS patients, with MS patients falling below even healthy controls.

cDNA was synthesized by template-switch 5'RACE using a primer with a 10-nucleotide random unique molecular identifier that tagged each TCR transcript. Every sequencing run yielded over 180 million TCR-beta sequences covering 15-18 subjects. The RNeasy kit was used for extraction of total RNA. The KAPA Real-time Library Amplification kit was used to amplify TCR-beta VDJ regions with primers for the TCR constant region and the 5'RACE anchor. A first PCR added sample indexes and Illumina adaptors, and a second PCR then raised library yield. After Ampure bead purification, the roughly 650 bp TCR product was size-selected on a 2% E-gel SizeSelection system. Before pooling, library quality was assessed on a Bioanalyzer, concentration was determined with Qubit, and library quantification was performed with the Kapa Library Quantification kit. An Illumina HiSeq 2500 sequenced the libraries paired-end 2 x 150 bp. To increase sequence diversity, about 24-32% phiX was spiked into each library pool. On the authors' methods: Quality-filtered reads were processed with the UMI-based MiGEC pipeline, which removed over 75% of raw TCR sequences during error correction. IMGT germline references were used for aligning VDJ genes, and each clonotype was defined as a unique CDR3 amino acid sequence together with its V-J genes. Clonal expansion, Shannon diversity, and CDR3 relatedness (CalcPairwiseDistances, ClusterSamples) were evaluated with VDJtools, and phylogenetic trees were built with CLCbio workbench. A clone was classed as expanded if it had 8 or more unique UMIs, a cutoff based on coefficient-of-variation modelling across technical triplicates. Using fastp trimming at Q25 and MiXCR clonotype assembly, TCRdb reanalyzed the public sequencing data and kept in-frame beta chains. Rows are unified per CDR3 protein, each entry keeping the most common DNA and genes. The V and J calls shown here were made by TCRdb, not taken from the authors' results. In all, the sample holds some 35,000 distinct CDR3 sequences, and approximately 10% of those were seen once. The biggest ten clones account for about 3.9% of the sample.

The material sequenced was CD4+ T cells from blood. The clonotype originates from a woman in her 30s with HTLV-1-associated myelopathy (HAM/TSP). Recombination connected TRBV20-1 to TRBJ2-7; TRBD1 lines up with 8 middle nucleotides. The CDR3 reads as follows: CSARLTHRGNEQYF. The sequenced DNA is TGCAGTGCTAGATTGACCCACAGGGGGAACGAGCAGTACTTC.